This record concerns one T cell receptor (beta chain) sequence. The data were produced by immunoSEQ multiplex PCR, yet TCRdb's version contains in-frame clones alone and is incomplete. The data contain some 70,000 clones, approximately 92% of them singletons. The origin of this receptor is a man aged 40-50 years with rheumatoid arthritis. Material for sequencing was PBMCs.

The CDR3 DNA sequence: TGTGCCAGCAGTCCAGGGACAGGAGGGGAGACCCAGTACTTC. Protein sequence: CASSPGTGGETQYF. The chain has TRBV6-5 and TRBJ2-5; 8 nucleotides align to TRBD1. The germline V gene encodes CDR1 MNHEY and CDR2 SVGAGI. J lost 5 bases, V lost 5 bases, and 7 bases had no gene match. The CDR3 length is 14 residues.